Listed here are 27 T cell receptor beta chains from one sample, sequenced in a study of shared clonotypes between healthy human individuals. TCRdb keeps only in-frame clones here, not all; method: immunoSEQ multiplex PCR. The table has more than 2 million clones, approximately 94% seen once; the top ten hold roughly 1%. Terminally differentiated effector memory CD45RA+ cells were left out of the naive CD8 fraction, which was CD45RO-negative and positively selected for CCR7. Source material: naive CD8+ T cells sorted from blood. The receptors originated from a man younger than 30 in good health.

The rearrangement joins TRBV28 to TRBJ2-5; 12 bases line up with TRBD2. V shed 5 bases, J shed 2 bases, and the junction held 12 bases outside the gene matches. The germline V gene encodes CDR1 MDHEN and CDR2 SYDVKM. This CDR3 region has 18 residues. Written as DNA, the CDR3 is TGTGCCAGCAGTCTCCAACGCCGGACTAGCGGGGAACAAGAGACCCAGTACTTC. Its translation: CASSLQRRTSGEQETQYF. The whole variable domain, remainder taken from reference TRBV28 and TRBJ2-5, is DVKVTQSSRYLVKRTGEKVFLECVQDMDHENMFWYRQDPGLGLRLIYFSYDVKMKEKGDIPEGYSVSREKKERFSLILESASTNQTSMYLCASSLQRRTSGEQETQYFGPGTRLLVL.

This clone was recorded a few times. The chain employs TRBV7-9 and TRBJ2-5; D is possibly TRBD1 (5 bases). The germline CDR1 and CDR2 sequences are SEHNR and FQNEAQ (reference sequence). Trimming pared 5 bases from V and 5 bases from J, leaving 9 bases between. CDR3 length equals 12 residues. The CDR3 DNA reads as TGTGCCAGCAGCCCAGGGTGGGAGACCCAGTACTTC. The encoded protein is CASSPGWETQYF.

The chain's CDR3 is CASSEGGSGANVLTF. The CDR3 nucleotides read TGTGCCAGCAGCGAGGGGGGCTCTGGGGCCAACGTCCTGACTTTC. The chain couples TRBV9 to TRBJ2-6; D may correspond to TRBD1 or TRBD2 (6 bases each). Germline CDR1 is SGDLS and CDR2 is YYNGEE. Trimming took 3 bases from V and 0 from J, leaving 7 bases between them. The CDR3 spans 15 residues.

Worth noting for this clone: Additional DNA sequences in this sample encode the identical CDR3. The genes are TRBV9 and TRBJ2-1; the match to TRBD2 covers 8 bases. The germline CDR1 and CDR2 sequences are SGDLS and YYNGEE. The CDR3 extends over 15 amino acids. Trimming at V came to 0 bases and at J to 6 bases, leaving 5 bases not matched to a gene. As DNA, the CDR3 is TGTGCCAGCAGCGTAGGGGGACTAGTGGGCAATGAGCAGTTCTTC. Translation: CASSVGGLVGNEQFF.

This clone was detected only once. This CDR3 is also generated by other DNA sequences in the sample. The chain links TRBV11-3 to TRBJ2-1; no firm D call. Germline CDR1 and CDR2: SGHNT and YENEEA. The CDR3 consists of 13 residues. The V gene lost 2 bases and the J gene lost 4 bases, with 6 bases spanning the gap. CDR3 amino acids: CASSLRGYNEQFF. In nucleotides, the CDR3 is TGTGCCAGCAGCTTACGCGGATACAATGAGCAGTTCTTC.

A single count supports this clone. The chain has TRBV7-6 and TRBJ2-7; possibly TRBD1 for D (6 bases). The length of the CDR3 is 14 residues. V dropped 5 bases and J dropped 4 bases, with 15 bases sitting between them. Germline-derived CDR1 and CDR2 are SGHVS and FNYEAQ. Here the CDR3 DNA reads TGTGCCAGCAGCCCGTATCTCGACAGGTACGAGCAGTACTTC. Protein product: CASSPYLDRYEQYF.

The gene calls are TRBV29-1 and TRBJ2-1; 8 bases agree with TRBD2. Looked up from germline, CDR1 is SQVTM and CDR2 is ANQGSEA. This CDR3 is built from 13 residues. V lost 4 bases and J lost 4; bases outside the gene matches: 3. CDR3 residues: CSVGLATYNEQFF. In DNA form, the CDR3 reads TGCAGCGTTGGACTAGCGACTTACAATGAGCAGTTCTTC.

The V gene is TRBV28, the J gene TRBJ2-7; 9 bases agree with TRBD1. This CDR3 is 14 amino acids long. V shed 7 bases, J shed 5 bases, and the junction held 9 bases outside the gene matches. Per germline, CDR1 MDHEN and CDR2 SYDVKM. CDR3 sequence: CASTYRDRDHEQYF. CDR3 bases: TGTGCCAGCACATACCGGGACAGGGACCACGAGCAGTACTTC.

The chain joins TRBV7-6 to TRBJ2-7; no definite D call. The CDR3 totals 14 residues. V lost 3 bases and J lost 2, with 11 bases in between. CDR1 is SGHVS and CDR2 is FNYEAQ in the germline V gene. The CDR3 DNA sequence: TGTGCCAGCAGCTTCGAATCGGGCCCCTACGAGCAGTACTTC. It encodes CASSFESGPYEQYF.

This clone showed up just once. The chain uses TRBV30 and TRBJ2-2; D call uncertain. CDR3 length: 13 residues. The germline V gene has CDR1 GTSNPN and CDR2 SVGIG (reference sequence). V lost 0 bases and J lost 4, with 6 bases in between. DNA of the CDR3: TGTGCCTGGAGTGTAATCCGCACCGGGGAGCTGTTTTTT. It yields the protein CAWSVIRTGELFF.

The chain carries TRBV28 and TRBJ2-2; D remains ambiguous. This CDR3 contains 15 residues. V shed 2 bases and J shed 0 bases, with 7 bases lying between them. The germline V gene encodes CDR1 MDHEN and CDR2 SYDVKM. CDR3 DNA sequence: TGTGCCAGCAGTTTAGGGTCCGCGAACACCGGGGAGCTGTTTTTT. It translates to CASSLGSANTGELFF.

This sequence joins TRBV28 and TRBJ1-4; the D gene is possibly TRBD1 (5 bases). CDR3 length: 15 amino acids. Germline CDR1 MDHEN, CDR2 SYDVKM. V was trimmed by 8 bases and J by 6 bases, leaving 19 bases between them. The CDR3 protein is CASAWLGGGDEKLFF. The CDR3 bases are TGTGCCAGCGCCTGGCTCGGTGGGGGGGATGAAAAACTGTTTTTT. The complete variable domain, with remaining parts taken from reference TRBV28 and TRBJ1-4, reads DVKVTQSSRYLVKRTGEKVFLECVQDMDHENMFWYRQDPGLGLRLIYFSYDVKMKEKGDIPEGYSVSREKKERFSLILESASTNQTSMYLCASAWLGGGDEKLFFGSGTQLSVL.

Only one count was recorded for this clone. The chain combines TRBV29-1 with TRBJ2-6; D is uncertain. CDR1 and CDR2 (germline): SQVTM, ANQGSEA. The CDR3 sequence is 13 residues long. Trimming took 6 bases from V and 0 from J, leaving 6 bases between them. The CDR3 protein is CSVDSSGANVLTF. In nucleotides, the CDR3 is TGCAGCGTCGATTCCTCTGGGGCCAACGTCCTGACTTTC.

The chain uses TRBV14 and TRBJ2-1, with no clear D. Germline V gene data show CDR1 as SGHDN and CDR2 as FVKESK. The ends were cut back, 0 bases at V and 4 bases at J, with 10 bases in the middle. The CDR3 runs to 15 residues. CDR3 coding DNA: TGTGCCAGCAGCCAAGATTATCAGAGATACAATGAGCAGTTCTTC. The encoded protein is CASSQDYQRYNEQFF.

Remarks on this clone: The same CDR3 can be traced to other DNA sequences in this sample. V and J are TRBV5-6 and TRBJ2-3; D uncertain. CDR1 is SGHDT and CDR2 is YYEEEE in the germline V gene. The CDR3 length is 11 residues. The germline V and J ends were trimmed by 2 bases and 6 bases, with 4 bases remaining between them. CDR3 DNA sequence: TGTGCCAGCAGCTTAAGCGATACGCAGTATTTT. Protein product: CASSLSDTQYF.

The chain carries TRBV28 and TRBJ1-2; D perhaps matches TRBD1 (5 bases). Deletions cut 2 bases from V and 6 bases from J, with 10 bases between. In germline, CDR1 is MDHEN, CDR2 SYDVKM. This CDR3 is built from 13 residues. The CDR3 sequence: CASSLIRVDGYTF. CDR3 nucleotides: TGTGCCAGCAGTTTAATCAGGGTTGATGGCTACACCTTC.

The chain has TRBV11-2 and TRBJ1-5; D is unclear. In germline, CDR1 is SGHAT, CDR2 FQNNGV. The V and J ends lost 2 bases and 4 bases respectively, with 12 bases between them. This CDR3 is built from 15 residues. The CDR3 DNA reads TGTGCCAGCAGCTTATCCCTTTCGTTGAATCAGCCCCAGCATTTT. The encoded protein is CASSLSLSLNQPQHF.

This chain uses TRBV13 with TRBJ2-5; 11 bases agree with TRBD2. The CDR3 has 16 residues. Germline-derived CDR1 and CDR2 are PRHDT and FYEKMQ (reference sequence). Germline trimming cut 5 bases from V and 5 bases from J; bases unmatched to any gene: 10. The CDR3 here is CASSPSTSGSEETQYF. The CDR3 coding sequence is TGTGCCAGCAGCCCGTCTACTAGCGGGAGTGAGGAGACCCAGTACTTC.

This clone was seen a single time. V gene TRBV27 combines with J gene TRBJ1-5, with a possible D match to TRBD1 (6 bases). CDR1 and CDR2 from the germline V gene are MNHEY and SMNVEV (reference sequence). CDR3 size: 17 residues. V gave up 5 bases and J gave up 1 base, with 18 bases separating them. The CDR3 sequence is CASSTLYGGASNQPQHF. Here the CDR3 DNA reads TGTGCCAGCAGTACCCTGTATGGGGGGGCGAGCAATCAGCCCCAGCATTTT.

For this clone: Other DNA sequences within the sample encode an identical CDR3. The chain recombines TRBV7-2 with TRBJ2-7; maybe TRBD2 (5 bases). CDR1 and CDR2 (germline): SGHTA, FQGNSA. Trimming removed 1 base at V and 4 bases at J, with 8 bases between. The CDR3 contains 13 residues. CDR3 sequence: CASSLGAVYEQYF. The CDR3 bases are TGTGCCAGCAGCTTAGGAGCGGTATACGAGCAGTACTTC.

As concerns this clone: This same CDR3 is encoded by further DNA sequences in the sample. The chain uses TRBV6-5 and TRBJ2-1, with 11 bases fitting TRBD2. The trim removed 6 bases at V and 2 bases at J, leaving 3 bases unmatched. This CDR3 has 15 residues. In germline, CDR1 is MNHEY, CDR2 SVGAGI. CDR3 region: CASSLTSGAYNEQFF. CDR3 nucleotides: TGTGCCAGCAGCTTGACTAGCGGGGCCTACAATGAGCAGTTCTTC.

V gene TRBV7-9 combines with J gene TRBJ1-1; 8 bases align to TRBD1. Germline CDR1 SEHNR, CDR2 FQNEAQ (reference sequence). Unmatched junction bases numbered 3, after V lost 5 bases and J lost 10 bases. CDR3 size: 11 residues. CDR3 in amino acids: CASSAGTGAFF. The CDR3 DNA reads TGTGCCAGCAGCGCAGGGACAGGAGCTTTCTTT.

The chain is built from TRBV6-1 and TRBJ1-6; D is ambiguous. CDR3 length: 17 amino acids. Germline CDR1 MNHNS, CDR2 SASEGT. V lost 2 bases and J lost 3, with 14 bases in between. Here the CDR3 DNA reads TGTGCCAGCAGTGAAATTGCGGAGGTCCTCTATAATTCACCCCTCCACTTT. Encoded protein: CASSEIAEVLYNSPLHF.

This chain connects TRBV5-4 to TRBJ2-7, with 8 bases matching TRBD1. V lost 1 base and J lost 4; bases outside the gene matches: 4. The CDR3 length is 14 residues. Germline-derived CDR1 and CDR2 are SGHNT and YYREEE (reference sequence). CDR3: CASSLIDRGYEQYF. In DNA form, the CDR3 reads TGTGCCAGCAGCTTGATAGACAGGGGATACGAGCAGTACTTC.

The rearrangement links TRBV28 to TRBJ1-1; possibly TRBD1 for D (5 bases). CDR3 length: 16 residues. Looked up from germline, CDR1 is MDHEN and CDR2 is SYDVKM. V was cut by 2 bases and J by 2 bases, with 15 bases left in between. The CDR3 sequence is CASSLRRGRVNTEAFF. In DNA form, the CDR3 reads TGTGCCAGCAGTTTAAGGCGGGGCAGGGTAAACACTGAAGCTTTCTTT.

The chain is built from TRBV6-5 and TRBJ1-2; 8 bases agree with TRBD1. This CDR3 region has 16 residues. The germline CDR1 and CDR2 sequences are MNHEY and SVGAGI. With V trimmed by 0 bases and J by 3 bases, 6 bases remained unmatched. The CDR3 DNA reads as TGTGCCAGCAGTTACTCTAACAGGGGGATGGACTATGGCTACACCTTC. It encodes CASSYSNRGMDYGYTF.

The chain has TRBV5-4 and TRBJ2-7; 7 nucleotides line up with TRBD1. Germline V gene sequence: CDR1 SGHNT, CDR2 YYREEE (reference sequence). V trimming: 4 bases; J trimming: 9 bases; junction bases outside the gene matches: 19. There are 16 residues in the CDR3. CDR3 in amino acids: CASSHNQGVTISGQYF. The CDR3, as DNA: TGTGCCAGCAGCCACAATCAGGGGGTCACGATTTCCGGGCAGTACTTC.